A single sample is the source of the 5 T cell receptor beta chains below, sequenced in a study of glioma-infiltrating T cells after dendritic cell vaccination. The protocol was immunoSEQ multiplex PCR, while the TCRdb copy is restricted to in-frame clones and leaves out a portion. The data hold around 97,000 clones, with roughly 76% observed a single time. Sequences were derived from blood, sampled before dendritic cell vaccination. The receptors stem from a human donor with glioblastoma.

The chain joins TRBV4-2 to TRBJ1-4; TRBD1 is a possible D gene (5 bases). This CDR3 region has 15 residues. Germline lookup yields CDR1 LGHNA and CDR2 YNFKEQ. The V gene lost 0 bases and the J gene lost 7 bases, with 12 bases spanning the gap. The CDR3 DNA follows: TGTGCCAGCAGCCAAGATAGGGGCCTGAGTGAAAAACTGTTTTTT. Its protein product is CASSQDRGLSEKLFF.

The rearrangement joins TRBV19 to TRBJ2-7, with 7 nucleotides matching TRBD1. There are 11 residues in the CDR3. The germline V gene has CDR1 LNHDA and CDR2 SQIVND (reference sequence). The J segment lost 3 bases and the V segment lost 10 bases, leaving 3 bases of the junction unmatched. The CDR3 DNA is TGTGCCACCGGGGACAGCTACGAGCAGTACTTC. Protein: CATGDSYEQYF.

The chain recombines TRBV11-2 with TRBJ2-3; the match to TRBD2 covers 8 bases. The CDR3 sequence is 18 residues long. The germline V gene encodes CDR1 SGHAT and CDR2 FQNNGV. After removal of 0 bases from V and 4 bases from J, the junction contained 12 bases not matched to a gene. In DNA form, the CDR3 reads TGTGCCAGCAGCTTAGATGGGGGCGAGCGGGGGCAGGCAGATACGCAGTATTTT. This translates into CASSLDGGERGQADTQYF.

V gene TRBV7-9 combines with J gene TRBJ1-3, with a tentative D call TRBD1 (5 bases). Germline V gene data show CDR1 as SEHNR and CDR2 as FQNEAQ (reference sequence). V was trimmed by 1 base and J by 4 bases, leaving 11 bases between them. This CDR3 comprises 15 residues. The CDR3 nucleotides read TGTGCCAGCAGCTTAGATCCCAGGGCAGGAAACACCATATATTTT. It translates to CASSLDPRAGNTIYF.

The rearrangement links TRBV5-6 to TRBJ2-7; 9 nucleotides align to TRBD2. Germline values: CDR1 SGHDT, CDR2 YYEEEE. The CDR3 totals 13 residues. J was trimmed by 4 bases and V by 2 bases; bases with no gene match: 1. The DNA of the CDR3 is TGTGCCAGCAGCTTTACTAGCGGGTACGAGCAGTACTTC. As protein: CASSFTSGYEQYF. Complete variable domain (other parts from reference TRBV5-6 and TRBJ2-7): DAGVTQSPTHLIKTRGQQVTLRCSPKSGHDTVSWYQQALGQGPQFIFQYYEEEERQRGNFPDRFSGHQFPNYSSELNVNALLLGDSALYLCASSFTSGYEQYFGPGTRLTVT.